The sequence of this T cell receptor beta chain was determined in a study of control samples from healthy donors and cancer patients. V lost 0 bases, J lost 10 bases, and 10 bases lay in between. The CDR3 extends over 13 amino acids. Germline CDR1 is MNHEY and CDR2 is SVGAGI. Repertoires were generated with immunoSEQ multiplex PCR, while TCRdb's copy carries only in-frame clones and drops some. The data hold 150,000 to 200,000 clones, with about 87% observed a single time. The sequenced sample consisted of blood. The chain uses TRBV6-5 and TRBJ1-5; no clear D. This sequence was found in a man aged 25-45 years in good health. The CDR3: CASSYSMPGPQHF. The CDR3 DNA follows: TGTGCCAGCAGTTACTCGATGCCAGGTCCCCAGCATTTT.